The 8 T cell receptor beta chains below come from one sample, sequenced in a study of vaccination and CD4 T cells after COVID-19 (dated by TCRdb to the early 2020s). Per the publication, the treatment or condition label means: roughly ten-day PBMC culture with coronavirus spike peptide pools or control peptides (ViraFEST assay). Antigen specificity for these receptors is unknown. Preparation of the library involved PCR. The data were produced on an Illumina iSeq 100. DNA from cultured CD4+ T cells was subjected to TCR sequencing with the Oncomine TCR Beta short-read assay at the Johns Hopkins FTIC core. The public reads were run again by TCRdb, first through fastp at Q25 and then through MiXCR, and only productive beta chains were kept. Every distinct CDR3 protein forms one entry, paired with its most common genes and DNA. The sample profile shows under 20,000 distinct CDR3 sequences; around 29% of them were found once. Clones ranked in the top ten supply 15% to 17% of the sample.

Specimen: cultured CD4+ T cells from blood. These receptors came from a human donor with COVID-19.

This clonotype has just a few counts. This chain uses TRBV2 with TRBJ2-2; D tentatively reads TRBD1 or TRBD2 (5 bases each). Germline V gene data show CDR1 as SNHLY and CDR2 as FYNNEI. The V end was cut by 5 bases, the J end by 6 bases, with 10 bases between. The CDR3 sequence is 13 residues long. CDR3 in DNA: TGTGCCAGCAGTCGGGACCGCCCCGGGGAGCTGTTTTTT. It yields the protein CASSRDRPGELFF.

In its sample, this clonotype was seen a few times. V and J are TRBV19 and TRBJ2-1; D is uncertain. V lost 3 bases and J lost 5, with 14 bases in between. Germline V lookup: CDR1 LNHDA, CDR2 SQIVND (reference sequence). The CDR3 runs 15 residues. The CDR3 protein is CASSIGQVSNNEQFF. The DNA for the CDR3 is TGTGCCAGTAGTATCGGGCAGGTTAGCAACAATGAGCAGTTCTTC.

CDR3 bases: TGTGCCAGCAGAACCGGGACAGGGGGCTCTCAGCCCCAGCATTTT. Translation: CASRTGTGGSQPQHF. The chain carries TRBV2 and TRBJ1-5; 12 bases fit TRBD1. Per germline, CDR1 SNHLY and CDR2 FYNNEI. The CDR3 totals 15 residues. V was clipped by 6 bases and J by 6 bases; unmatched bases: 6.

The V call is TRBV28, the J call TRBJ1-5; D unresolved. The CDR3 is made up of 13 amino acids. The germline V gene has CDR1 MDHEN and CDR2 SYDVKM. V dropped 6 bases and J dropped 6 bases, with 12 bases sitting between them. The CDR3 nucleotides read TGTGCCAGCAGGCTCCGGTGGGGTCAGCCCCAGCATTTT. Translated: CASRLRWGQPQHF.

The J gene is TRBJ1-1, the V gene TRBV12-3 or TRBV12-4; D ambiguous. There are 11 residues in the CDR3. Between the trimmed V and J ends, which lost 3 bases and 12 bases, there was a span of 11 bases. The chain's CDR3 is CASSFVQETFF. CDR3 nucleotides: TGTGCCAGCAGTTTTGTCCAGGAGACTTTCTTT.

This clonotype was counted only a few times. The genes are TRBV12-3 or TRBV12-4 and TRBJ1-5; D possibly corresponds to TRBD1 (5 bases). Trimming left V 7 bases short and J 1 base short, with 11 bases between. This CDR3 comprises 14 residues. The CDR3 spells CASTWGGSNQPQHF. The CDR3 DNA follows: TGTGCCAGCACGTGGGGGGGGAGCAATCAGCCCCAGCATTTT.

This clonotype was picked up a small number of times. The chain has TRBV27 and TRBJ2-2; no clear D. V gave up 3 bases and J gave up 4 bases, with 3 bases separating them. Germline V CDR1 and CDR2: MNHEY, SMNVEV (reference sequence). The CDR3 spans 12 residues. The CDR3 here is CASSFTTGELFF. DNA of the CDR3: TGTGCCAGCAGTTTTACCACCGGGGAGCTGTTTTTT.

V usage is TRBV19 and J usage is TRBJ2-7, with TRBD1 identical over 9 bases. The germline V gene has CDR1 LNHDA and CDR2 SQIVND (reference sequence). Trimming took 4 bases from V and 2 from J; bases not matched to a gene: 6. This CDR3 region has 15 residues. The CDR3 DNA sequence: TGTGCCAGTAGTACCCTCAGGACAGGGGCCTACGAGCAGTACTTC. Amino acid sequence: CASSTLRTGAYEQYF.